This TCR beta chain was observed in a study of cytomegalovirus exposure and HLA in healthy donors. PCR employed 60 Vbeta and 13 Jbeta primers. Method: immunoSEQ multiplex PCR; TCRdb's copy keeps in-frame clones and lacks some. The data show some 150,000 clones, with approximately 79% seen just once and under 8% held by the top ten. Trimming removed 0 bases from V and 10 bases from J, with 17 bases in between. This CDR3 spans 16 amino acids. Germline V gene data show CDR1 as SGHRS and CDR2 as YFSETQ. This clone was found a few times. The chain combines TRBV5-1 with TRBJ1-6; weak D call: TRBD1 (6 bases). Source material: PBMCs. The receptor comes from a man aged 35-49 years in good health and CMV-seropositive. The chain's CDR3 is CASSLGSGPQGSPLHF. CDR3 sequence (DNA): TGCGCCAGCAGCTTGGGGTCGGGCCCCCAGGGGTCACCCCTCCACTTT.